This T cell receptor beta chain was identified in a study of T cells after yellow fever vaccination. Study background: Fractions containing few cells were prepared with SMART-Seq v4 Ultra Low Input. General observations from the study: Clones from primary vaccination mostly reappeared after the booster (about 97% CD4, approximately 91% CD8).

The V and J ends lost 6 bases and 9 bases, in that order; junction bases with no gene match: 7. The CDR3 loop spans 13 amino acids. CDR1 and CDR2 (germline): LGHNT, FRNRAP. This clonotype was counted at least ten times. Its cognate antigen is unknown. Synthesis of TCR cDNA relied on 5'RACE template switching, which attached a universal primer site and UMIs. TCRdb recomputed calls from the 5' RACE reads with MiXCR, one row per CDR3 protein. This sample has fewer than 450,000 distinct CDR3 sequences, with 3% to 4.5% found just once. The source is a man younger than 35 who received the YFV17D yellow fever vaccine. The chain links TRBV12-5 to TRBJ2-1; 8 nucleotides align to TRBD1. Sequenced here: PBMCs, sampled 5 days after the yellow fever booster vaccination. The CDR3 reads CASGHGQGREQFF. The DNA for the CDR3 is TGTGCTAGTGGCCACGGACAGGGCCGTGAGCAGTTCTTC.